The 18 T cell receptor beta chains below were found in one sample sequenced in a study of T cell changes during pregnancy in multiple sclerosis. Libraries were prepared by immunoSEQ multiplex PCR; TCRdb keeps only in-frame clonotypes and omits some of them. The table includes 40,000 to 55,000 clones, 85% to 95% detected once. The sequencing used CD4+ T cells from peripheral blood mononuclear cells, collected in the third trimester of pregnancy. The receptors shown here come from a female donor with multiple sclerosis, enrolled in a pregnancy study.

This chain joins TRBV5-8 and TRBJ1-5; possibly TRBD1 for D (6 bases). Trimming took 2 bases from V and 2 from J, leaving 20 bases between them. The germline V gene encodes CDR1 SGHTS and CDR2 YDEGEE. This CDR3 region has 18 residues. The CDR3 DNA follows: TGTGCCAGCAGCTTCCTGGACAGTGCACCCCAAGGCAATCAGCCCCAGCATTTT. Its protein is CASSFLDSAPQGNQPQHF.

The chain links TRBV30 to TRBJ1-2; weak D call: TRBD1 (6 bases). The germline CDR1 and CDR2 sequences are GTSNPN and SVGIG (reference sequence). With 1 base removed from V and 5 bases from J, the gap between germline ends came to 17 bases. The CDR3 contains 15 residues. CDR3 bases: TGTGCCTGGAGTGCCGGACAGATGGGTCGGTATGGCTACACCTTC. Protein sequence: CAWSAGQMGRYGYTF.

The rearrangement uses TRBV6-6 and TRBJ2-5; the match to TRBD1 covers 9 bases. The germline CDR1 and CDR2 sequences are MNHNY and SVGAGI (reference sequence). J lost 5 bases, V lost 6 bases, and 10 bases had no gene match. There are 15 residues in the CDR3. CDR3 protein: CASRDITGGGETQYF. The CDR3 DNA reads TGTGCCAGCAGAGATATTACAGGGGGCGGTGAGACCCAGTACTTC.

The V call is TRBV7-3, the J call TRBJ1-2; no definite D call. CDR3 size: 13 residues. Trimming pared 6 bases from V and 2 bases from J, leaving 10 bases between. Germline-derived CDR1 and CDR2 are SGHTA and FQGTGA. In DNA form, the CDR3 reads TGTGCCAGCAGGAAAAGAGGGAACTATGGCTACACCTTC. Its protein product is CASRKRGNYGYTF. Complete variable domain (other parts from reference TRBV7-3 and TRBJ1-2): GAGVSQTPSNKVTEKGKYVELRCDPISGHTALYWYRQSLGQGPEFLIYFQGTGAADDSGLPNDRFFAVRPEGSVSTLKIQRTERGDSAVYLCASRKRGNYGYTFGSGTRLTVV.

The genes are TRBV2 and TRBJ1-1, with D possibly being TRBD1 (5 bases). V lost 5 bases, J lost 0 bases, and 16 bases lay in between. Germline assignment: CDR1 SNHLY and CDR2 FYNNEI. The CDR3 length is 16 residues. The CDR3 sequence is CASSQQEPWMNTEAFF. The DNA of the CDR3 is TGTGCCAGCAGTCAACAGGAACCTTGGATGAACACTGAAGCTTTCTTT.

The chain links TRBV7-8 to TRBJ2-6; TRBD1 aligns across 7 bases. Germline trimming cut 3 bases from V and 4 bases from J; bases unmatched to any gene: 3. This CDR3 has 15 amino acids. CDR1 and CDR2 (germline): SGHVS, FQNEAQ. CDR3 loop: CASSLTGTGANVLTF. CDR3 nucleotide sequence: TGTGCCAGCAGCTTGACAGGGACCGGGGCCAACGTCCTGACTTTC.

This clone was found many times. This chain links TRBV7-3 with TRBJ1-2; TRBD1 matches at 7 bases. With V trimmed by 5 bases and J by 6 bases, 6 bases remained unmatched. CDR3 size: 13 residues. Germline-derived CDR1 and CDR2 are SGHTA and FQGTGA. This CDR3 reads CASSKEQGNGYTF. For the CDR3, the DNA is TGTGCCAGCAGCAAGGAACAGGGGAATGGCTACACCTTC.

The chain couples TRBV19 to TRBJ1-1; D might be TRBD1 (5 bases). The CDR3 has 15 amino acids. CDR1 and CDR2 from the germline V gene are LNHDA and SQIVND (reference sequence). Trimming took 4 bases from V and 0 from J, leaving 12 bases between them. The CDR3 nucleotides are TGTGCCAGTAGTACGGGTGGGGGGGTGAACACTGAAGCTTTCTTT. As protein: CASSTGGGVNTEAFF.

The rearrangement joins TRBV25-1 to TRBJ2-7, with D maybe TRBD1 (5 bases). CDR1 and CDR2 from the germline V gene are MGHDK and SYGVNS. The CDR3 consists of 11 residues. The CDR3 is CAAQASYEQYF. In nucleotides, the CDR3 is TGTGCAGCACAGGCCTCCTACGAGCAGTACTTC.

This chain uses TRBV27 with TRBJ1-4; 7 bases line up with TRBD1. CDR1 is MNHEY, CDR2 SMNVEV, per germline (reference sequence). V was pared by 6 bases and J by 10 bases, with 14 bases of the junction left unmatched. The CDR3 has 15 residues. The CDR3 loop reads CASSPVVATGRKLFF. The CDR3 DNA is TGTGCCAGCAGCCCTGTAGTCGCGACAGGGCGAAAACTGTTTTTT.

The chain is built from TRBV5-1 and TRBJ1-2; D gene unclear. Germline V gene sequence: CDR1 SGHRS, CDR2 YFSETQ. The ends were cut back, 1 base at V and 4 bases at J, with 11 bases in the middle. This CDR3 is 14 amino acids long. The CDR3: CASSLSRGSYGYTF. For the CDR3, the DNA is TGCGCCAGCAGCTTGTCTCGAGGGAGCTATGGCTACACCTTC.

The V and J genes are TRBV19 and TRBJ2-2; 7 nucleotides align to TRBD2. CDR3 length: 14 amino acids. The ends lost 1 base at V and 8 bases at J; junction bases unmatched: 4. Per germline, CDR1 LNHDA and CDR2 SQIVND (reference sequence). The DNA for the CDR3 is TGTGCCAGTAGTATAGTGCGGGGGTTAGGGGAGCTGTTTTTT. Residues: CASSIVRGLGELFF.

The rearrangement uses TRBV5-8 and TRBJ2-5; 7 bases align to TRBD2. CDR1 and CDR2 (germline): SGHTS, YDEGEE. The ends lost 4 bases at V and 3 bases at J; junction bases unmatched: 9. The CDR3 covers 15 residues. In DNA, the CDR3 is TGTGCCAGCAGCCCCCCGGGGGGACTAAAAGAGACCCAGTACTTC. Translated: CASSPPGGLKETQYF.

A few counts support this clone. The chain is built from TRBV4-2 and TRBJ1-3; no definite D call. Germline V gene sequence: CDR1 LGHNA, CDR2 YNFKEQ. V shed 0 bases and J shed 10 bases, with 7 bases lying between them. The CDR3 has 12 amino acids. The CDR3 reads CASSQEGSTIYF. The CDR3 DNA reads TGTGCCAGCAGCCAAGAAGGGAGTACCATATATTTT.

This clone appeared once. The chain employs TRBV5-8 and TRBJ2-2, with 12 bases identical to TRBD1. The CDR3 spans 18 residues. CDR1 and CDR2 (germline): SGHTS, YDEGEE. Trimming at V came to 1 base and at J to 3 bases, leaving 7 bases not matched to a gene. CDR3 in amino acids: CASSLLPGQGAYTGELFF. The CDR3 DNA reads TGTGCCAGCAGCTTGCTTCCGGGACAGGGGGCCTACACCGGGGAGCTGTTTTTT.

The V gene is TRBV5-4, the J gene TRBJ2-1; 9 bases are shared with TRBD2. The CDR3 sequence is 14 residues long. The V gene's germline CDR1 is SGHNT and CDR2 YYREEE (reference sequence). The V gene end was trimmed by 3 bases and the J gene end by 9 bases; junction bases not matched to a gene: 7. The CDR3 reads CASSSEGLAGEQFF. The CDR3 nucleotides are TGTGCCAGCAGCTCGGAGGGACTAGCCGGTGAGCAGTTCTTC. The whole variable domain, filled in from reference TRBV5-4 and TRBJ2-1, reads ETGVTQSPTHLIKTRGQQVTLRCSSQSGHNTVSWYQQALGQGPQFIFQYYREEENGRGNFPPRFSGLQFPNYSSELNVNALELDDSALYLCASSSEGLAGEQFFGPGTRLTVL.

The CDR3 coding sequence is TGTGCCAGCAGCTTAGCGACAGGGACTAACTATGGCTACACCTTC. It specifies CASSLATGTNYGYTF. The chain combines TRBV7-2 with TRBJ1-2; 7 bases map to TRBD1. With 0 bases clipped from V and 0 bases from J, the junction kept 1 base outside the gene matches. CDR1 and CDR2 from the germline V gene are SGHTA and FQGNSA. This CDR3 comprises 15 residues.

This sequence joins TRBV6-6 and TRBJ2-1, with D perhaps TRBD1 (6 bases). This CDR3 contains 15 residues. Trimming shortened V by 6 bases and J by 0 bases, and 12 bases separated the two germline ends. The germline V gene encodes CDR1 MNHNY and CDR2 SVGAGI (reference sequence). The CDR3 DNA sequence: TGTGCCAGCAGCCCGGGACATCTCTCCTACAATGAGCAGTTCTTC. It translates to CASSPGHLSYNEQFF.